This TCR beta chain is from a study of cytomegalovirus exposure and HLA in healthy donors. Study-wide findings and caveats: The study flagged some 170 TCR beta chains as cytomegalovirus-associated. Being productive about 87% or about 30% of the time was typical of most TCR beta V segments in an earlier analysis. Among CMV-associated TCR beta chains, most appeared HLA-restricted in a later analysis.

Worth noting for this clone: The antigen remains unidentified.

Healthy donors of bone marrow made up the group. CDR3 length: 16 residues. V lost 0 bases to trimming and J lost 4 bases; unmatched junction nucleotides: 5. CDR1 and CDR2 (germline): SGHRS, YFSETQ. In the PCR, 60 Vbeta and 13 Jbeta primers were used. The repertoire was sequenced with immunoSEQ multiplex PCR; TCRdb's copy has only in-frame clones and lacks some. The table lists about 98,000 clones, around three quarters of them singletons. The chain is built from TRBV5-1 and TRBJ2-1; 9 bases are a match to TRBD2. The TCR sequence derives from a human donor in good health. The sequenced material came from PBMCs. CDR3 nucleotide sequence: TGCGCCAGCAGCTTGGGGGGCGGGGGGGGTTACAATGAGCAGTTCTTC. This codes for CASSLGGGGGYNEQFF.